One and the same sample provided the 3 T cell receptor beta chains below, sequenced in a study of identical twins. Using its own MiXCR run on the 5' RACE reads, TCRdb lists one record per CDR3 protein. Of 700,000 to 950,000 distinct CDR3 sequences detected, about 12% appear once; the ten largest clones hold 1.5% to 2%. These data also formed part of another study, on yellow fever vaccine responses in identical twins.

The sequenced sample consisted of PBMCs. The receptors derive from a woman younger than 35 in good health.

This clonotype was seen at least ten times. This chain joins TRBV7-9 and TRBJ2-2; D gene uncertain. Germline CDR1 SEHNR, CDR2 FQNEAQ (reference sequence). The V end lost 4 bases, the J end lost 6 bases, and 6 bases lay between the germline ends. The CDR3 spans 12 residues. CDR3 sequence (DNA): TGTGCCAGCAGCTCCCCCGCCGGGGAGCTGTTTTTT. Translated: CASSSPAGELFF.

This chain joins TRBV13 and TRBJ2-3, with TRBD1 identical over 9 bases. J was trimmed by 2 bases and V by 5 bases; bases with no gene match: 5. CDR3 length equals 15 residues. Germline V CDR1 and CDR2: PRHDT, FYEKMQ (reference sequence). As DNA, the CDR3 is TGTGCCAGCAGCCCGTGGGACAGGGACACAGATACGCAGTATTTT. Its translation is CASSPWDRDTDTQYF.

This sequence joins TRBV13 and TRBJ2-5, with TRBD1 identical over 7 bases. Germline V gives CDR1 PRHDT, CDR2 FYEKMQ (reference sequence). V lost 5 bases, J lost 2 bases, and 11 bases stayed unmatched. The CDR3 consists of 16 residues. The CDR3 DNA reads TGTGCCAGCAGCGATCGACAGGGTATTTTTCAAGAGACCCAGTACTTC. Translation: CASSDRQGIFQETQYF.